A single sample is the source of the 4 T cell receptor beta chains below, sequenced in a study of early T cells in non-severe SARS-CoV-2 infection. One entry per CDR3 protein results from TCRdb running MiXCR on the 5' RACE reads. The table includes about 48,000 distinct CDR3 sequences, over 5% detected once. Sequenced input: whole blood. These receptor sequences come from an adult who was a healthcare worker with PCR-confirmed SARS-CoV-2 infection or an uninfected control (not recorded which).

The CDR3 spells CASSPDGTPDYEQYF. CDR3 DNA sequence: TGTGCCAGCAGCCCAGACGGGACACCAGACTACGAGCAGTACTTC. The chain is built from TRBV11-2 and TRBJ2-7, with D possibly being TRBD1 (6 bases). The CDR3 is made up of 15 amino acids. Germline CDR1 is SGHAT and CDR2 is FQNNGV. V shed 5 bases and J shed 3 bases, with 17 bases lying between them.

This clonotype was detected many times. The chain links TRBV10-3 to TRBJ2-7; the match to TRBD2 covers 8 bases. Germline V gene sequence: CDR1 ENHRY, CDR2 SYGVKD. The CDR3 is made up of 14 amino acids. J was trimmed by 2 bases and V by 3 bases; bases with no gene match: 3. The CDR3 DNA follows: TGTGCCATCAGTGAAGATAGCGGGACCTACGAGCAGTACTTC. Translation: CAISEDSGTYEQYF.

V and J are TRBV7-2 and TRBJ1-6; 9 bases are shared with TRBD1. The V gene end was trimmed by 6 bases and the J gene end by 8 bases; junction bases not matched to a gene: 11. The CDR3 runs to 16 residues. CDR1 and CDR2 (germline): SGHTA, FQGNSA. The CDR3 here is CASSYAGTGTDSPLHF. CDR3 bases: TGTGCCAGCAGTTACGCCGGGACAGGGACGGATTCACCCCTCCACTTT.

There are a few counts of this clonotype. The V gene is TRBV11-1, the J gene TRBJ2-1, with D possibly matching TRBD1 (6 bases). CDR3 length: 13 amino acids. Germline-derived CDR1 and CDR2 are SGHAT and FQDESV (reference sequence). V was pared by 2 bases and J by 7 bases, with 9 bases between. The CDR3 loop is CASSLKRGNEQFF. The DNA of the CDR3 is TGTGCCAGCAGCTTAAAGAGGGGGAATGAGCAGTTCTTC.